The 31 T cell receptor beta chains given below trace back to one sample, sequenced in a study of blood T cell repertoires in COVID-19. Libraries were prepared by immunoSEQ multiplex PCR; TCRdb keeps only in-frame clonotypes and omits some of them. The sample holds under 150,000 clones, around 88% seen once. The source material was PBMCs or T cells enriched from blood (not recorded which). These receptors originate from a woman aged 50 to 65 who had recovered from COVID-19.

Here the CDR3 reads CASSVAGQGLSYGYTF. The CDR3 DNA is TGTGCCAGCAGCGTAGCCGGACAGGGGTTGAGCTATGGCTACACCTTC. The gene calls are TRBV9 and TRBJ1-2, with 9 bases lining up with TRBD1. Germline CDR1 is SGDLS and CDR2 is YYNGEE. The CDR3 sequence is 16 residues long. The trim removed 0 bases at V and 4 bases at J, leaving 7 bases unmatched. The full variable domain, its missing parts supplied by reference TRBV9 and TRBJ1-2, is DSGVTQTPKHLITATGQRVTLRCSPRSGDLSVYWYQQSLDQGLQFLIQYYNGEERAKGNILERFSAQQFPDLHSELNLSSLELGDSALYFCASSVAGQGLSYGYTFGSGTRLTVV.

The CDR3 sequence: CASSLARGYNEQFF. Written as DNA, the CDR3 is TGCGCCAGCAGCTTGGCAAGGGGCTACAATGAGCAGTTCTTC. The chain carries TRBV5-1 and TRBJ2-1, with TRBD1 as a possible D gene (5 bases). Germline V gene sequence: CDR1 SGHRS, CDR2 YFSETQ. V lost 0 bases and J lost 3, with 7 bases in between. This CDR3 region has 14 residues.

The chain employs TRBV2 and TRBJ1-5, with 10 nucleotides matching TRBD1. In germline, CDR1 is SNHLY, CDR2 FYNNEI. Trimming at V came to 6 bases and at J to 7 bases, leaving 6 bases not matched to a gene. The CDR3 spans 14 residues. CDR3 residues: CASSPTGGMQPQHF. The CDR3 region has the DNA TGTGCCAGCAGCCCGACAGGGGGCATGCAGCCCCAGCATTTT.

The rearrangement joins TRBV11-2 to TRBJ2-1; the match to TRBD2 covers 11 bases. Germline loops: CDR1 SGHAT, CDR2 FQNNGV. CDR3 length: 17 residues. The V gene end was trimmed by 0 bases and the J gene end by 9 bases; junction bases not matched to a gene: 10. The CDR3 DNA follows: TGTGCCAGCAGCTTAGATACGATAGCGGGGGGGCGAGGTGAGCAGTTCTTC. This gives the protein CASSLDTIAGGRGEQFF.

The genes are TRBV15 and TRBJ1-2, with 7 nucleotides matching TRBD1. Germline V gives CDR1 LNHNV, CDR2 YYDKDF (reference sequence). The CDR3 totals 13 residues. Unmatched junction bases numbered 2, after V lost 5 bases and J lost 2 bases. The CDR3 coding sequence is TGTGCCACCAGCCGGGACAGCAACTATGGCTACACCTTC. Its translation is CATSRDSNYGYTF.

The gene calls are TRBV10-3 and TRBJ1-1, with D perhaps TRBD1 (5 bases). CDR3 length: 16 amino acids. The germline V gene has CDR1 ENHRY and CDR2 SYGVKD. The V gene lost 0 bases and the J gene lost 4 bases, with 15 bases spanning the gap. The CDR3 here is CAISESGAVGGTEAFF. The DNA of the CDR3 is TGTGCCATCAGTGAGTCTGGGGCGGTCGGTGGCACTGAAGCTTTCTTT.

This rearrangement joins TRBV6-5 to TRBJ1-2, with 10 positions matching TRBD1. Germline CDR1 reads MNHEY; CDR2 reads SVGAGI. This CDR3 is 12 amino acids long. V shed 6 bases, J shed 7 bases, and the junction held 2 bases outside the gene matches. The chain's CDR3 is CASRTGGFGYTF. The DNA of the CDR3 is TGTGCCAGCAGGACAGGGGGCTTTGGCTACACCTTC.

CDR3 coding DNA: TGTGCCAGCACCCCGGACAGGGAGGAGACTGAAGCTTTCTTT. It is translated as CASTPDREETEAFF. This rearrangement joins TRBV9 to TRBJ1-1; 8 positions agree with TRBD1. The V gene's germline CDR1 is SGDLS and CDR2 YYNGEE. The V and J ends lost 6 bases and 5 bases, in that order; junction bases with no gene match: 9. The length of the CDR3 is 14 residues.

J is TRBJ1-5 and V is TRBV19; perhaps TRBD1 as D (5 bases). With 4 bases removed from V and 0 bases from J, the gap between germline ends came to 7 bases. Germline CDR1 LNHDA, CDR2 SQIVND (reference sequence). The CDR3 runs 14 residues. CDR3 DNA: TGTGCCAGTAGTAAGGGGTCTAGCAATCAGCCCCAGCATTTT. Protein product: CASSKGSSNQPQHF.

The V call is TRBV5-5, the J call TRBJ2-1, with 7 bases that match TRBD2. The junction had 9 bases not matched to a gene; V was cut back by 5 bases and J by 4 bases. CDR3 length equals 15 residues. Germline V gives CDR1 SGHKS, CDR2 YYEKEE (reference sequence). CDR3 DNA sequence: TGTGCCAGCAGGAACCGGGGGGATGTGTACAATGAGCAGTTCTTC. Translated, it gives CASRNRGDVYNEQFF.

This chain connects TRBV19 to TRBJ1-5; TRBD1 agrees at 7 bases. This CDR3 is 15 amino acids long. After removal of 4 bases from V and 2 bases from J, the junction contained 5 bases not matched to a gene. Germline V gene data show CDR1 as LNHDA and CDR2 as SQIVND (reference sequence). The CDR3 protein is CASSTQDRGNQPQHF. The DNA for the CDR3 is TGTGCCAGTAGTACCCAAGACAGGGGCAATCAGCCCCAGCATTTT.

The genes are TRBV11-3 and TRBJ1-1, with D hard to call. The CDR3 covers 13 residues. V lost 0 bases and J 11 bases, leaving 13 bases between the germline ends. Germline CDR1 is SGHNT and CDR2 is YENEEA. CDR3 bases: TGTGCCAGCAGCTTAGATTCCGCCAGGTGGGCTTTCTTT. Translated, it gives CASSLDSARWAFF.

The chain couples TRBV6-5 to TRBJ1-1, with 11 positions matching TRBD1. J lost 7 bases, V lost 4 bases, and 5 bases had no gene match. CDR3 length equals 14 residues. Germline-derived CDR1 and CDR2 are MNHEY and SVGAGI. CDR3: CASSLGQGADEAFF. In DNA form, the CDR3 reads TGTGCCAGCAGTTTAGGACAGGGGGCAGATGAAGCTTTCTTT.

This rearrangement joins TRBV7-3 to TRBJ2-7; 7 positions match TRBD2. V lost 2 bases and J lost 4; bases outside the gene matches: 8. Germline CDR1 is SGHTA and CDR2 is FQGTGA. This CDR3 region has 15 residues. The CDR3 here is CASSLGGDPGYEQYF. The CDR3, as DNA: TGTGCCAGCAGCTTAGGGGGGGACCCTGGTTACGAGCAGTACTTC. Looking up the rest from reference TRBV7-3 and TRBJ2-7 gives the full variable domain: GAGVSQTPSNKVTEKGKYVELRCDPISGHTALYWYRQSLGQGPEFLIYFQGTGAADDSGLPNDRFFAVRPEGSVSTLKIQRTERGDSAVYLCASSLGGDPGYEQYFGPGTRLTVT.

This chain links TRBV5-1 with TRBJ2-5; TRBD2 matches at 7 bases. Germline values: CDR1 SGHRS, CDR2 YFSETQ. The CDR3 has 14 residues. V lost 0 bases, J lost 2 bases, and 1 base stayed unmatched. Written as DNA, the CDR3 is TGCGCCAGCAGCTTGGACGGGGGGCAAGAGACCCAGTACTTC. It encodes CASSLDGGQETQYF.

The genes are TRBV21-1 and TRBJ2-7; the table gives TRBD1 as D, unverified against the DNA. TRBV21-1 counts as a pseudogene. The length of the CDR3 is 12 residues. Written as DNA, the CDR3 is TGTGCCAGAAAGACAGGGTTCAACGAGCAGTACTTC. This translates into CARKTGFNEQYF.

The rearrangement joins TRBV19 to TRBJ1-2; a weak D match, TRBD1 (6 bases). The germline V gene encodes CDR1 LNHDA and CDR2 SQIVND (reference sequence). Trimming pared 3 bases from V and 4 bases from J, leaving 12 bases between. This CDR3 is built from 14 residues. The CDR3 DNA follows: TGTGCCAGTAGTATTTCAGGGGTTAGCTATGGCTACACCTTC. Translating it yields CASSISGVSYGYTF. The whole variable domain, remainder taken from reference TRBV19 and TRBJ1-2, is DGGITQSPKYLFRKEGQNVTLSCEQNLNHDAMYWYRQDPGQGLRLIYYSQIVNDFQKGDIAEGYSVSREKKESFPLTVTSAQKNPTAFYLCASSISGVSYGYTFGSGTRLTVV.

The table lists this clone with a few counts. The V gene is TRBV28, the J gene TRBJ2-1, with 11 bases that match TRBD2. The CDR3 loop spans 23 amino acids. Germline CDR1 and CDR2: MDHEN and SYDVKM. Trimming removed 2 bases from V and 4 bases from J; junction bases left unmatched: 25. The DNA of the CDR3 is TGTGCCAGCAGTTTAACGCCAGGGACAGCTTTTAGCGGGGGGGCCCATGCATACAATGAGCAGTTCTTC. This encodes CASSLTPGTAFSGGAHAYNEQFF.

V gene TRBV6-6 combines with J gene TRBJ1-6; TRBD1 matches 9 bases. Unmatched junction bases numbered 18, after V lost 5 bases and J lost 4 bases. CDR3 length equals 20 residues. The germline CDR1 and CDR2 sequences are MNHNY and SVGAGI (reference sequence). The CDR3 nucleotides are TGTGCCAGCAGTCCGTTAGGGGACAGGGTCCGACCCCTTTATAATTCACCCCTCCACTTT. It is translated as CASSPLGDRVRPLYNSPLHF.

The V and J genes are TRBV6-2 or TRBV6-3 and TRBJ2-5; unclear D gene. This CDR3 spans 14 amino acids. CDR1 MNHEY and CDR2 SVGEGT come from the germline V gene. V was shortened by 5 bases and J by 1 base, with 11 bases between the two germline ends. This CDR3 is CASSPRLRQETQYF. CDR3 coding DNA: TGTGCCAGCAGTCCGAGACTCCGCCAAGAGACCCAGTACTTC.

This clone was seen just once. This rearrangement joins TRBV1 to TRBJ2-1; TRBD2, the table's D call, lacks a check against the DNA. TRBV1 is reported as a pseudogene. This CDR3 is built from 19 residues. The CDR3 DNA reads TGCACCAGCAGCCAAGAAGGGCGGATAGCGGGGGGGCCAGACAATGAGCAGTTCTTC. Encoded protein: CTSSQEGRIAGGPDNEQFF.

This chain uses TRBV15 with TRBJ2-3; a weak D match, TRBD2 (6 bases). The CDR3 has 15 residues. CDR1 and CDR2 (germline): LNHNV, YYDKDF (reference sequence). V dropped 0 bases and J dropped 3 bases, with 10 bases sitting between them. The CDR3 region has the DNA TGTGCCACCAGCAGAGATAGAGGACTAACAGATACGCAGTATTTT. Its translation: CATSRDRGLTDTQYF.

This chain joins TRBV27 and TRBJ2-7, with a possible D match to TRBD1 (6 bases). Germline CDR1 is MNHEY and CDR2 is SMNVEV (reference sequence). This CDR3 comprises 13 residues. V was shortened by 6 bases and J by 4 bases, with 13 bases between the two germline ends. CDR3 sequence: CASSLVDRYEQYF. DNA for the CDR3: TGTGCCAGCAGCCTTGTCGACAGGTACGAGCAGTACTTC.

The CDR3 reads CATSRGTGLQTQYF. The CDR3 DNA reads as TGTGCCACCAGCAGGGGAACAGGGTTGCAGACCCAGTACTTC. The V gene is TRBV15, the J gene TRBJ2-5; D perhaps matches TRBD1 (6 bases). With 3 bases removed from V and 6 bases from J, the gap between germline ends came to 14 bases. The germline CDR1 and CDR2 sequences are LNHNV and YYDKDF (reference sequence). The CDR3 is made up of 14 amino acids.

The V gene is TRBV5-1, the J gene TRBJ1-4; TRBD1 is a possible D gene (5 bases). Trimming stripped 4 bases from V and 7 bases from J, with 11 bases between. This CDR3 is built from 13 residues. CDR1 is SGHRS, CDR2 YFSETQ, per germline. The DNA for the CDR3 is TGCGCCAGCAGCCTGCCCGGGGGTGAAAAACTGTTTTTT. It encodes CASSLPGGEKLFF.

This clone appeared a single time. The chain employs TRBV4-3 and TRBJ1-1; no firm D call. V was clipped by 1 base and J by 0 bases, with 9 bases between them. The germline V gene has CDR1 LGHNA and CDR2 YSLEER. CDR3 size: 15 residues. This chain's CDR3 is CASSQARTLNTEAFF. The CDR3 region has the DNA TGCGCCAGCAGCCAAGCGCGGACTTTGAACACTGAAGCTTTCTTT.

The CDR3 spells CASTLFRALRGAGYTF. CDR3 bases: TGTGCCAGCACCCTCTTCAGGGCCTTACGTGGAGCGGGCTACACCTTC. V gene TRBV7-9 combines with J gene TRBJ1-2, with D perhaps matching TRBD1 (5 bases). Trimming took off 7 bases at V and 8 bases at J, with 26 bases between the two ends. From germline, CDR1 is SEHNR and CDR2 FQNEAQ (reference sequence). CDR3 length equals 16 residues.

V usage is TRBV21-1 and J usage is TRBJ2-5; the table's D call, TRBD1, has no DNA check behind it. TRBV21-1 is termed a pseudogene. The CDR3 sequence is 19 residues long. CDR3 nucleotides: TGTGCCAGCAGCAAAGGGACTTCCGGGACAGGGGGCTTCGTGGAGACCCAGTACTTC. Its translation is CASSKGTSGTGGFVETQYF.

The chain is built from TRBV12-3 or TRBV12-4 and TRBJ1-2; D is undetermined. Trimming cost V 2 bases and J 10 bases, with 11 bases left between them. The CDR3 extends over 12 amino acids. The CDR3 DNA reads TGTGCCAGCAGTTTAACCGGGTTCGACTACACCTTC. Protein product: CASSLTGFDYTF.

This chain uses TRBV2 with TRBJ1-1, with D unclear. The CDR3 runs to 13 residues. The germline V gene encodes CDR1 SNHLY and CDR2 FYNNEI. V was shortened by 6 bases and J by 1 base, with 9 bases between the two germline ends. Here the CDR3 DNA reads TGTGCCAGCAGGATAGGGAGGAACACTGAAGCTTTCTTT. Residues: CASRIGRNTEAFF.

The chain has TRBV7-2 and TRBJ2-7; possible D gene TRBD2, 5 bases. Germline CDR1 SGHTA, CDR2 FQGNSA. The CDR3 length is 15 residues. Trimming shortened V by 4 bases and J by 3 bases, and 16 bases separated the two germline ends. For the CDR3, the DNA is TGTGCCAGCAGCTCCATTGAGGGCATTATCTACGAGCAGTACTTC. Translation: CASSSIEGIIYEQYF.